This TCR beta chain is drawn from a study of blood T cells in healthy people across ages. Overall study: Capture by template switching was about one barcoded beta molecule per two T cells. Study-level findings and limits: Versus aged donors, long-lived donors had higher diversity and more naive CD4+ cells.

The extraction recovered at least 6 micrograms of total RNA per sample. Points on this clonotype: Its antigen is undetermined.

Germline CDR1 and CDR2: SGHAT and FQNNGV. Trimming removed 5 bases from V and 10 bases from J, with 15 bases in between. The CDR3 totals 14 residues. The use of a sample-barcoded 5' primer and a J-beta primer mix characterized a second PCR of about 7 to 12 cycles. TCRdb reprocessed the 5' RACE reads via MiXCR and lists one record per CDR3 protein. The data contain over 950,000 distinct CDR3 sequences, roughly 51% of them singletons. The V and J genes are TRBV11-2 and TRBJ1-6; TRBD1 might be the D (5 bases). The receptor comes from a woman aged 60-75 years in good health. Sequencing was performed on blood. CDR3 region: CASSRTRDGSPLHF. The CDR3 nucleotides read TGTGCCAGCAGCCGGACAAGGGACGGATCACCCCTCCACTTT.